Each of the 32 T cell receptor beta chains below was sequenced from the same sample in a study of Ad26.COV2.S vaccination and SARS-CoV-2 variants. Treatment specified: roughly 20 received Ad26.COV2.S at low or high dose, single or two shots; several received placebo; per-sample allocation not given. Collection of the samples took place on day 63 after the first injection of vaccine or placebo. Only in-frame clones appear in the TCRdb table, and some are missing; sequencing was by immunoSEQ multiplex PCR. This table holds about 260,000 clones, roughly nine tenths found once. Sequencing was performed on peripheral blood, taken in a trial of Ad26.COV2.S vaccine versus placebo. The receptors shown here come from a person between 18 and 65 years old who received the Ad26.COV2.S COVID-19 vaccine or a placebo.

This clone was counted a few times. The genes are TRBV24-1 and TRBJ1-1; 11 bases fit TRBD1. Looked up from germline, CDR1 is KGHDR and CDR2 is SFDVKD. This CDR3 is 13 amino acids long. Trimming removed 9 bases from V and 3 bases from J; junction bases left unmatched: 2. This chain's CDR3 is CATSDRGHTEAFF. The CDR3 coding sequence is TGTGCCACCTCGGACAGGGGGCACACTGAAGCTTTCTTT.

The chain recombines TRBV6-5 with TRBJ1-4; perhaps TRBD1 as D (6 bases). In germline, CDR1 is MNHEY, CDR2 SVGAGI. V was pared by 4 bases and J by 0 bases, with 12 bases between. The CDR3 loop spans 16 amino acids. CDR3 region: CASSWPQGATNEKLFF. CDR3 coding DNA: TGTGCCAGCAGTTGGCCACAGGGAGCAACTAATGAAAAACTGTTTTTT.

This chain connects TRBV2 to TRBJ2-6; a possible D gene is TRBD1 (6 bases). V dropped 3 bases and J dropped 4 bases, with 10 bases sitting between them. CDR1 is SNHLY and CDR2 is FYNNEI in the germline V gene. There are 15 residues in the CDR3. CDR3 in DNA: TGTGCCAGCAGTGAGGGAGACAGGGGGGCCAACGTCCTGACTTTC. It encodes CASSEGDRGANVLTF.

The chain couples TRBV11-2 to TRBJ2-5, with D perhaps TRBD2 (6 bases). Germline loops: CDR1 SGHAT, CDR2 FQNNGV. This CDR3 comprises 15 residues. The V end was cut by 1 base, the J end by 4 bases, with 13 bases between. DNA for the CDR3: TGTGCCAGCAGCTTAGGACTAGACGCGGCAGAGACCCAGTACTTC. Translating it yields CASSLGLDAAETQYF. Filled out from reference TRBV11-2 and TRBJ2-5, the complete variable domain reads EAGVAQSPRYKIIEKRQSVAFWCNPISGHATLYWYQQILGQGPKLLIQFQNNGVVDDSQLPKDRFSAERLKGVDSTLKIQPAKLEDSAVYLCASSLGLDAAETQYFGPGTRLLVL.

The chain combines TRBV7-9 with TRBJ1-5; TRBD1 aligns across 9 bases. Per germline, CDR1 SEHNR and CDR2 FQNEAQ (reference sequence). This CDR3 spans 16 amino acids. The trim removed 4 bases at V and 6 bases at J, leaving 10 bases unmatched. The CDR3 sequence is CASSSGTGRSGQPQHF. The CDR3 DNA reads TGTGCCAGCAGCTCCGGGACAGGGCGAAGCGGTCAGCCCCAGCATTTT.

CDR3 in amino acids: CASSLMGGGPYNEQFF. Written as DNA, the CDR3 is TGTGCCAGCAGTTTGATGGGGGGAGGCCCCTACAATGAGCAGTTCTTC. V gene TRBV27 combines with J gene TRBJ2-1; tentative D call: TRBD2 (6 bases). The germline CDR1 and CDR2 sequences are MNHEY and SMNVEV (reference sequence). CDR3 length: 16 amino acids. V was trimmed by 3 bases and J by 2 bases, leaving 14 bases between them.

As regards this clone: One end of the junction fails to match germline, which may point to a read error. This chain's CDR3 is CTSIEGNSNEQFF. CDR3 in DNA: TGTACCAGTATTGAGGGAAACAGTAATGAGCAGTTCTTC. The chain links TRBV19 to TRBJ2-1, with D possibly being TRBD2 (5 bases). The germline V gene has CDR1 LNHDA and CDR2 SQIVND (reference sequence). The CDR3 extends over 13 amino acids.

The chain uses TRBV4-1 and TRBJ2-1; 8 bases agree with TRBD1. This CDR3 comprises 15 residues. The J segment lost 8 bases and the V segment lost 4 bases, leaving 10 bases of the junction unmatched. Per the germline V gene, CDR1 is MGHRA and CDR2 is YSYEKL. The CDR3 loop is CASSLQTGVSDEQFF. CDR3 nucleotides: TGCGCCAGCAGCCTCCAGACAGGGGTTAGCGATGAGCAGTTCTTC.

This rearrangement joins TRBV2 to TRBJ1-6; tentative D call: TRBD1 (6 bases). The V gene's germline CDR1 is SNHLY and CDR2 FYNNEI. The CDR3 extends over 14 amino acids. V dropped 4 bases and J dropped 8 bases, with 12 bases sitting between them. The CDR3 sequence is CASSVEGGYSPLHF. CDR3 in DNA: TGTGCCAGCAGTGTTGAGGGGGGTTATTCACCCCTCCACTTT. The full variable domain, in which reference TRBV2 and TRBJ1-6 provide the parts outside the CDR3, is EPEVTQTPSHQVTQMGQEVILRCVPISNHLYFYWYRQILGQKVEFLVSFYNNEISEKSEIFDDQFSVERPDGSNFTLKIRSTKLEDSAMYFCASSVEGGYSPLHFGNGTRLTVT.

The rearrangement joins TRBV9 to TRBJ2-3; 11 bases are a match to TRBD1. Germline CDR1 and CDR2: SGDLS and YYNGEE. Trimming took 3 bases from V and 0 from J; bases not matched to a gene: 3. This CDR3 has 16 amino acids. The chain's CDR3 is CASSGRDRGSTDTQYF. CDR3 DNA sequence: TGTGCCAGCAGCGGCCGGGACAGGGGGAGCACAGATACGCAGTATTTT.

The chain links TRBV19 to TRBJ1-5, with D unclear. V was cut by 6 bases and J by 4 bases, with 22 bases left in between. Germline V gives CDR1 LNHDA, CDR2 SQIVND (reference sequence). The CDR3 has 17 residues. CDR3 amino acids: CASRSKGKGPINQPQHF. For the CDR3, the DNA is TGTGCCAGTAGAAGCAAGGGCAAGGGCCCGATTAATCAGCCCCAGCATTTT.

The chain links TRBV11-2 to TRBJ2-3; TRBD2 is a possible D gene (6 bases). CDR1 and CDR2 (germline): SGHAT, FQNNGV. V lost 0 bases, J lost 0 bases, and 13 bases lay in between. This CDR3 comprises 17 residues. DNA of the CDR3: TGTGCCAGCAGCTTAGAAGGAGCGGGCCCTAGCACAGATACGCAGTATTTT. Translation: CASSLEGAGPSTDTQYF.

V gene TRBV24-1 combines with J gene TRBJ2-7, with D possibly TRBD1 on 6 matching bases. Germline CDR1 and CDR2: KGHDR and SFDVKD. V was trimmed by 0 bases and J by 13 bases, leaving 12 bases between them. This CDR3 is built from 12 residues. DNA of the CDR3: TGTGCCACCAGTGATTTGACAGGGAACTTATACGTC. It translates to CATSDLTGNLYV.

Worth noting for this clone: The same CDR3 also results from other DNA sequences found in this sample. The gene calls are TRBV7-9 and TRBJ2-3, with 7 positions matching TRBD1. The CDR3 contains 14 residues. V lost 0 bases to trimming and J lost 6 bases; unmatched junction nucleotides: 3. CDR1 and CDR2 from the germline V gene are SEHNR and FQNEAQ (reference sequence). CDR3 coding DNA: TGTGCCAGCAGCTTAGCAGGGGGCGCCGATACGCAGTATTTT. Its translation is CASSLAGGADTQYF. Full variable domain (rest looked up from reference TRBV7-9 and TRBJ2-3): DTGVSQNPRHKITKRGQNVTFRCDPISEHNRLYWYRQTLGQGPEFLTYFQNEAQLEKSRLLSDRFSAERPKGSFSTLEIQRTEQGDSAMYLCASSLAGGADTQYFGPGTRLTVL.

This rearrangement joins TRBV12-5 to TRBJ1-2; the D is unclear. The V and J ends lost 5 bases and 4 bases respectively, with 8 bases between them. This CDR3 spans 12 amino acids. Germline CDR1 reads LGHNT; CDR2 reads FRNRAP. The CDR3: CASGDWGYGYTF. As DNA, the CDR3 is TGTGCTAGTGGTGACTGGGGCTATGGCTACACCTTC.

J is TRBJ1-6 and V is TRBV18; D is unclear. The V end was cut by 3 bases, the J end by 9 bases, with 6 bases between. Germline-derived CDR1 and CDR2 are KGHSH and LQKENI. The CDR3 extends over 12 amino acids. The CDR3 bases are TGTGCCAGCTCACCCCGGAGTTCACCCCTCCACTTT. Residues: CASSPRSSPLHF. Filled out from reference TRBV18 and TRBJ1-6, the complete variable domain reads NAGVMQNPRHLVRRRGQEARLRCSPMKGHSHVYWYRQLPEEGLKFMVYLQKENIIDESGMPKERFSAEFPKEGPSILRIQQVVRGDSAAYFCASSPRSSPLHFGNGTRLTVT.

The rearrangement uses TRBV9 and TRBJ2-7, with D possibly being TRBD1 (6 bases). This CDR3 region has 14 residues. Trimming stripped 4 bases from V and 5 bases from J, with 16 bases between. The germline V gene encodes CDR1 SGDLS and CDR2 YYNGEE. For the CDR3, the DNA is TGTGCCAGCAGCCCGGAAGGGGGTAGCGACGAGCAGTACTTC. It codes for CASSPEGGSDEQYF. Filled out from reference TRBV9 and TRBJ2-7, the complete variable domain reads DSGVTQTPKHLITATGQRVTLRCSPRSGDLSVYWYQQSLDQGLQFLIQYYNGEERAKGNILERFSAQQFPDLHSELNLSSLELGDSALYFCASSPEGGSDEQYFGPGTRLTVT.

The CDR3 here is CASSLRSGNTEAFF. The CDR3 DNA follows: TGTGCCAGCAGCTTACGCTCTGGCAACACTGAAGCTTTCTTT. The rearrangement joins TRBV7-6 to TRBJ1-1; D remains ambiguous. V was cut by 2 bases and J by 2 bases, with 9 bases left in between. The CDR3 is 14 amino acids. The germline V gene has CDR1 SGHVS and CDR2 FNYEAQ. The full variable domain, in which reference TRBV7-6 and TRBJ1-1 provide the parts outside the CDR3, is GAGVSQSPRYKVTKRGQDVALRCDPISGHVSLYWYRQALGQGPEFLTYFNYEAQQDKSGLPNDRFSAERPEGSISTLTIQRTEQRDSAMYRCASSLRSGNTEAFFGQGTRLTVV.

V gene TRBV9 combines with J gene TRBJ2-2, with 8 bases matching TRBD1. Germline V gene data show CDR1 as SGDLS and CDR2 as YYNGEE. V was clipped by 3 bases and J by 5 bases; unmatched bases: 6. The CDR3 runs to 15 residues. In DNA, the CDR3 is TGTGCCAGCAGCGCGCCCAGGGGGCGGACCGGGGAGCTGTTTTTT. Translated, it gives CASSAPRGRTGELFF.

CDR3 sequence: CASSQALGDTEAFF. CDR3 in DNA: TGCGCCAGCAGCCAAGCACTGGGGGACACTGAAGCTTTCTTT. The chain is built from TRBV4-3 and TRBJ1-1; tentatively, D is TRBD1 (5 bases). V lost 1 base and J 3 bases, leaving 9 bases between the germline ends. Looked up from germline, CDR1 is LGHNA and CDR2 is YSLEER. The CDR3 loop spans 14 amino acids.

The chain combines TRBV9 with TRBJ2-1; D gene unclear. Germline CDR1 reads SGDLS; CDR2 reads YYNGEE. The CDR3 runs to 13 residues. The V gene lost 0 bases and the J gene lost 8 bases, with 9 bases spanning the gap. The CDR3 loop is CASSVVSGDEQFF. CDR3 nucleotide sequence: TGTGCCAGCAGCGTAGTGTCAGGAGATGAGCAGTTCTTC.

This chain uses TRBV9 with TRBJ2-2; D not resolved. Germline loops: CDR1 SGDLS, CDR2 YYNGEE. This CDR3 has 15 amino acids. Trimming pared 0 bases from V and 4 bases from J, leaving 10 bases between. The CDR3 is CASSVVPGTTGELFF. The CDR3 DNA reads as TGTGCCAGCAGCGTAGTACCAGGTACCACCGGGGAGCTGTTTTTT.

The CDR3 protein is CSVRGEQDTQYF. The CDR3 nucleotides read TGCAGCGTTCGGGGGGAACAAGATACGCAGTATTTT. The chain joins TRBV29-1 to TRBJ2-3; 7 bases line up with TRBD2. Germline V CDR1 and CDR2: SQVTM, ANQGSEA. This CDR3 is 12 amino acids long. V gave up 5 bases and J gave up 5 bases; unmatched junction bases: 4.

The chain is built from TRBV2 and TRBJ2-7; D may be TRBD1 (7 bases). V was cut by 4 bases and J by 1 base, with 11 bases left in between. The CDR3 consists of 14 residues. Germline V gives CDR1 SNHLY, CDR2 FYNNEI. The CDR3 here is CASSGQGLSYEQYV. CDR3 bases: TGTGCCAGCAGTGGACAGGGACTTTCCTACGAGCAGTACGTC.

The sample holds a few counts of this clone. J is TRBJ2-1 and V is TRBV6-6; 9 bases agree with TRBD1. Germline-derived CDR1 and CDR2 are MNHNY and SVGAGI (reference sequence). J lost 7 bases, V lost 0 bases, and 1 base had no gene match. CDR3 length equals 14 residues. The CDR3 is CASSYSGQGNEQFF. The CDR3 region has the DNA TGTGCCAGCAGTTACTCTGGACAGGGGAATGAGCAGTTCTTC.

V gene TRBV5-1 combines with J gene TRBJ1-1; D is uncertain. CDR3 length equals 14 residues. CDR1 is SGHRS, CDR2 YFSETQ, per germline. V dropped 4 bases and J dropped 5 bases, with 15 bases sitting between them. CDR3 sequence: CASSTRRADTEAFF. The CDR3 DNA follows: TGCGCCAGCAGCACCCGAAGAGCCGATACTGAAGCTTTCTTT.

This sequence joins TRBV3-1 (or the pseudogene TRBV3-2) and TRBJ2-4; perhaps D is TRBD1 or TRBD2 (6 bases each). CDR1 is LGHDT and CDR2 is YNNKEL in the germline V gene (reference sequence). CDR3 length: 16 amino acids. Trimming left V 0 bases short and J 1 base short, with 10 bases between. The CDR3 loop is CASSQDRGLAKNIQYF. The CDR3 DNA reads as TGTGCCAGCAGCCAAGACCGGGGGCTCGCCAAAAACATTCAGTACTTC.

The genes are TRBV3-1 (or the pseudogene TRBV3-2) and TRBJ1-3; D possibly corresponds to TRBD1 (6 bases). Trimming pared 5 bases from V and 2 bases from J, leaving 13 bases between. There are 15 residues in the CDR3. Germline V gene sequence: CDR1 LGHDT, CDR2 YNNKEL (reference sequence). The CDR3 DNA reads TGTGCCAGCAGCTACCGCAGGGGTGCTGGAAACACCATATATTTT. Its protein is CASSYRRGAGNTIYF.

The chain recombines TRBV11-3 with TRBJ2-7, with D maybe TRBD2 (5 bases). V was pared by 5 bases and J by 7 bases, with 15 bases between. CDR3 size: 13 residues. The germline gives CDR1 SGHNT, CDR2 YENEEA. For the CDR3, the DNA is TGTGCCAGCAGCCTGGACTCATTGCGTGAGCAGTACTTC. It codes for CASSLDSLREQYF. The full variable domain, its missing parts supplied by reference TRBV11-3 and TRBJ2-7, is EAGVVQSPRYKIIEKKQPVAFWCNPISGHNTLYWYLQNLGQGPELLIRYENEEAVDDSQLPKDRFSAERLKGVDSTLKIQPAELGDSAVYLCASSLDSLREQYFGPGTRLTVT.

The CDR3, as DNA: TGTGCCAGCAGCCCTAGTAGAGGGACTCCCGAGCTGTTTTTT. This codes for CASSPSRGTPELFF. The V and J genes are TRBV11-3 and TRBJ2-2; a possible D gene is TRBD2 (6 bases). Looked up from germline, CDR1 is SGHNT and CDR2 is YENEEA. The CDR3 has 14 residues. Trimming cost V 5 bases and J 11 bases, with 18 bases left between them.

CDR3: CASSLVIDTQYF. CDR3 in DNA: TGTGCCAGCAGCTTAGTTATAGATACGCAGTATTTT. The V gene is TRBV7-9, the J gene TRBJ2-3; no clear D. V dropped 1 base and J dropped 5 bases, with 4 bases sitting between them. CDR3 size: 12 residues. The germline V gene has CDR1 SEHNR and CDR2 FQNEAQ (reference sequence). The complete variable domain, with remaining parts taken from reference TRBV7-9 and TRBJ2-3, reads DTGVSQNPRHKITKRGQNVTFRCDPISEHNRLYWYRQTLGQGPEFLTYFQNEAQLEKSRLLSDRFSAERPKGSFSTLEIQRTEQGDSAMYLCASSLVIDTQYFGPGTRLTVL.

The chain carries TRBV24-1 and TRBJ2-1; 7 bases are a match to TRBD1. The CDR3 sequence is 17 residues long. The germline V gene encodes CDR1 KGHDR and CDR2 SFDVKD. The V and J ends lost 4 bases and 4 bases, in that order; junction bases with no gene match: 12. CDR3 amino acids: CATSEYRGSGGYNEQFF. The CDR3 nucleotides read TGTGCCACCAGTGAATACAGGGGATCTGGCGGTTACAATGAGCAGTTCTTC.